This T cell receptor beta chain came from a study of cytomegalovirus exposure and HLA in healthy donors (dated by TCRdb to about 2017). Turning to the overall study: In an earlier analysis of fewer than 750 of the donors, around 290 Gb of sequence data and 90 million to 120 million unique TCR beta sequences from roughly 180 million T cells were reported. An early release that covered about 640 HLA-typed donors contained approximately 300 gigabases of sequencing data and 75 million to 100 million unique TCR sequences. Of the roughly 410 genotyped donors, 81% were placed in the genetic ancestry cluster associated with self-reported Caucasian donors. The study aimed to test whether signatures of past pathogen exposure could be identified by cataloging public T cell receptors. The T cell repertoires of 550 to 850 subjects were profiled by immunosequencing and related to cytomegalovirus serostatus. Along with the approximately 600-subject first cohort, a separate validation cohort of more than 90 different subjects was used. High-throughput TCR immunosequencing, statistical association of individual TCRs with disease status, and machine learning were combined to predict cytomegalovirus infection status. A later analysis re-analyzed previously published TCR beta repertoires from several hundred donors and added high-resolution HLA genotyping to study TCR occurrence patterns. Rather than using new phenotypic data, the later analysis identified candidate immune exposures from TCR beta sequences and from how often those sequences occurred across donors. An earlier analysis of fewer than 750 of the donors used high-throughput TCR beta sequencing to judge whether each TCR beta V gene segment behaved as functional or pseudogenic. Donor age, sex, ethnicity and CMV serostatus were collected together with the repertoire data. A later genetic analysis took genome-wide SNP genotypes for about 65% of the 666 donors and used that subset as a discovery cohort. All discovery cohort repertoires had been generated using a single sequencing platform. HLA typing included class I and class II loci at four-digit resolution. Typing coverage varied by locus: about 620-630 donors for A, B, C, DRB1 and DQB1; about 520 for DQA1; nearly 610 for DPA1; roughly 450 for DPB1. Four or five DR-DQ haplotypes were treated as single units for association and clustering because of strong linkage in the cohort. On average, roughly 250,000 unique TCR beta nucleotide sequences were sequenced per donor among 398 genotyped donors of the cohort, with roughly 19% of those sequences being non-productive. Overall results and qualifications from the work: A total of 150 to 200 TCR beta chains were listed by the study as associated with cytomegalovirus. While some public TCRs were present in many individuals, most TCR sequences turned up only very rarely across donors. In an earlier analysis of around 500 of the donors, most TCR beta V segments appeared in productive rearrangements about 87% or about 30% of the time, broadly matching IMGT annotations. Because counts were too low, 15 to 20 rarely observed V segments, including chromosome 9 orphons, were excluded from the earlier analysis of a few hundred of the donors. In a later analysis, the rate of TCR association differed among HLA loci, with DRB1 alleles having the most associated TCRs and HLA-C alleles having the fewest. According to the authors, the approach could potentially be generalized to other disease states and immunological phenotypes. A further reported finding was that TCR beta sequences accurately predicted the HLA-A and HLA-B alleles for most subjects in the first cohort. In vitro tests confirmed that a few of the cytomegalovirus-associated TCR beta chains recognize cytomegalovirus antigens. Correlated functional status among segregating V segments might be attributable to linkage disequilibrium, but an unknown experimental factor could not be ruled out. Assigning TCR associations to individual alleles was difficult when HLA alleles, especially DR and DQ, strongly co-occurred. Compared with equally common non-associated chains, HLA-associated TCR beta chains in a later analysis were more clonally expanded and had lower generation probabilities. A group of highly shared sequence variants was considered likely to be a technical artifact of the sequencing pipeline. According to a later genetic analysis, donors in an Asian-associated ancestry cluster had fewer N-insertions in productive TCRs than the approximately 670-donor mean. CMV serostatus was the only immune exposure information available for the cohort. Because HLA typing was missing for some donors at each locus, association tests included only the typed subset. A later genetic analysis associated a missense DCLRE1C variant with V-gene and J-gene trimming of TCR beta chains, and an independent cohort replicated the association. Cytomegalovirus status was reported to be diagnosed by the classifier with high specificity and sensitivity in both the original and validation cohorts. A later analysis reported that several top co-occurrence clusters appeared linked to parvovirus B19, influenza, CMV and Epstein-Barr virus. A later analysis found that most CMV-associated TCR beta chains appeared HLA-restricted, with HLA associations seemingly driven largely by CMV exposure. The presence/absence analyses assumed that sequencing depth was roughly uniform across donors, and that assumption may not be true. In a later analysis, 16,951 TCR beta sequences were associated with specific HLA alleles at a false discovery rate of 0.05. The cohort was sequenced for TCR beta chains only, and without alpha or paired-chain data the features that could be detected were limited. Because the 87-base-pair reads could not distinguish some IMGT-functional V segments, including TRBV6-2 and TRBV6-3, those segments were excluded.

CDR1 is given as SGHTA and CDR2 as FQGNSA, both from the germline V gene. The cysteine opens and the phenylalanine closes a CDR3 of 15 amino acids. The kept DNA is CDR3 alone, 45 bases in frame from the first base. Compared with germline, V lacks 4 bases and J lacks 1 base; bases without a gene match: 2. The library was generated by the immunoSEQ multiplex PCR assay. For the multiplex PCR, a mixture combining 60 forward primers for TCR Vbeta segments and 13 reverse primers for TCR Jbeta segments was used. Amplification of the CDR3 region of rearranged TCR beta genes was performed with a multiplex PCR assay on genomic DNA. Amplified TCR beta libraries were sequenced as 87-base-pair reads on the Illumina HiSeq System. Per the source publication's procedure: A later analysis counted around 72 million unique TCR beta chains across the 550 to 750 repertoires, and some 11 million of these chains were shared by at least two donors. To remove PCR and sequencing errors, raw reads were error-corrected and collapsed into unique sequences using a nearest-neighbor algorithm that merged closely related sequences. CDR3 sequences were aligned to IMGT reference sequences to assign V, D and J gene segments. For a sequence to be retained, a match of at least six nucleotides was required to both a V gene segment and a J gene segment. A rearrangement counted as productive if the CDR3 had no stop codons and remained in frame with V and J, and every other rearrangement counted as non-productive. Following IMGT convention, CDR3 was defined as the stretch from the second conserved V-encoded cysteine to the conserved J-encoded phenylalanine. Sequences without an unambiguous match to a single V gene segment were excluded from the earlier analysis of about 640 of the donors. In an earlier analysis of 587 of the donors, V segments were called functional above 56.7% productive rearrangements and were called segregating when the between-donor standard deviation exceeded 5%. A statistical classification framework was built for diagnosing cytomegalovirus status from the catalog of TCR beta chain sequences. V and J gene assignment, in a later analysis, came from comparing TCR nucleotide sequences with IMGT/GENE-DB human TR gene sequences. The TCRdist pipeline was used in a later analysis to assign CDR3 sequences and most-parsimonious VDJ recombination scenarios. In a later analysis, each TCR beta chain was defined by its CDR3 amino acid sequence together with its V-gene family, and reads lacking a unique V-gene family were excluded. A later analysis removed several hundred highly shared, low-generation-probability nucleotide sequences to deal with suspected cross-contamination and a sequencing artifact. A later analysis calculated a clonal expansion index for each public chain from normalized within-repertoire ranks of inferred template counts. In a later analysis, generation probabilities were computed using a VDJ recombination model fitted to out-of-frame rearrangements, and the results were checked against IGoR. In a later analysis, hypergeometric tests were used to score TCR-TCR, TCR-HLA and TCR-CMV co-occurrence, with a repertoire-size bias correction applied to TCR pairs. In a later analysis, false discovery rates were estimated by permuting HLA or CMV assignments 20 times. In a later analysis, co-occurring TCRs were grouped using DBSCAN, with TCRdist sequence similarity added in when clustering inside HLA-allele-positive subsets. For co-occurrence clustering, repertoires with fewer than 30,000 or more than 120,000 public chains were excluded, along with roughly 5 repertoires with anomalous nucleotide sharing. The clones in this table, taken by TCRdb from immuneACCESS, are in-frame only. Not every clone is retained; where verified, under half of the shortfall comes from an unresolved V gene, and the cause of the rest is unknown. V and J calls and clone size are given by that table; D and trimming were obtained from the DNA. The sample table on file contains 100,000 to 150,000 clones. More than 1.5% of the sample lies in the top ten.

In total, approximately 610 healthy bone marrow donors made up the cohort. Cohort members were all nominally healthy when sampled, although unrecorded immune exposures were likely present. The donor tested CMV seronegative and was one of the 352 seronegative cohort members. A peripheral blood sample was collected from each donor, and TCR beta sequencing was performed on peripheral blood mononuclear cells. Genomic DNA extraction from the blood cell samples was performed with the Qiagen DNeasy Blood Extraction Kit. Turning to this clone: No antigen is known for it.

The sequenced material came from PBMCs. This clonotype was sampled from a man aged 18-30 years in good health and CMV-seronegative. This chain joins TRBV7-2 to TRBJ2-1, with 9 bases aligning to TRBD2. Here is the DNA: TGTGCCAGCAGCTACCTAGCGGGATCCTACAATGAGCAGTTCTTC. Translated, this is CASSYLAGSYNEQFF.